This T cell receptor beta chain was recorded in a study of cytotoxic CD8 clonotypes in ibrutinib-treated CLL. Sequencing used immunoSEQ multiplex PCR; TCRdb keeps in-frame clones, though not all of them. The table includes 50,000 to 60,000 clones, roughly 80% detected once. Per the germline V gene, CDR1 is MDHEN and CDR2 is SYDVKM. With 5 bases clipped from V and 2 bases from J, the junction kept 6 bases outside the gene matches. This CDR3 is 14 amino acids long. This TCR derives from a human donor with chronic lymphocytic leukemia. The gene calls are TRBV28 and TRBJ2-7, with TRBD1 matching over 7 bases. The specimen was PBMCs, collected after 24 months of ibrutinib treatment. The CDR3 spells CASSLRDSTYEQYF. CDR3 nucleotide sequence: TGTGCCAGCAGTCTCCGGGACAGTACCTACGAGCAGTACTTC.